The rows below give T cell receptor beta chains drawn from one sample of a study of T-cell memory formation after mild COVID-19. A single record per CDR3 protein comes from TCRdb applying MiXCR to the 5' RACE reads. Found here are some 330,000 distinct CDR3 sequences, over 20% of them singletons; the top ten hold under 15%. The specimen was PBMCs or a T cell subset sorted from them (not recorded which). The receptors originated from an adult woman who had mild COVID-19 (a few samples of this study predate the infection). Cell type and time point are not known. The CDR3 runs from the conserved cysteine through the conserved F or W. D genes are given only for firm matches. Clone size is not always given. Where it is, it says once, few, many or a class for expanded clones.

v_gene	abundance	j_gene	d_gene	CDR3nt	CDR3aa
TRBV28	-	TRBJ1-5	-	TGTGCCAGCAGTCTGCAGGGGCGGCCCCAGCATTTT	CASSLQGRPQHF
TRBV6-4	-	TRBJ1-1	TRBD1	TGTGCCAGCTGGACAGGGTATAACACTGAAGCTTTCTTT	CASWTGYNTEAFF
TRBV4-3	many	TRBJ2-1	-	TGCGCCAGCAGCCCGAGGGGTAGCGGCACCTACAATGAGCAGTTCTTC	CASSPRGSGTYNEQFF
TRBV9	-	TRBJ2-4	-	TGTGCCAGCAGCGTAGGCGATAGGCAGGGGCACATTCAGTACTTC	CASSVGDRQGHIQYF
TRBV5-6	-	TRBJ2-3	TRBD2	TGTGCCAGCAGCCCCACGAGCGGACTAGCGGGATTCACAGATACGCAGTATTTT	CASSPTSGLAGFTDTQYF
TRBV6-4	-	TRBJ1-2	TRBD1	TGTGCCAGCAGGGGGGACAGGGCGCGTGGCTACACCTTC	CASRGDRARGYTF
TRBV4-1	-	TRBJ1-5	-	TGCGCCAGCAGCCGCGTCTCGCAGGCTAATCAGCCCCAGCATTTT	CASSRVSQANQPQHF
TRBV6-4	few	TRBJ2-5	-	TGTGCCAGCAGTGAGTTAGCAGGAGATCAAGAGACCCAGTACTTC	CASSELAGDQETQYF
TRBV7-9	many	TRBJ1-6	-	TGTGCCAGCAGCTTAGCGCTATTCAATTCACCCCTCCACTTT	CASSLALFNSPLHF
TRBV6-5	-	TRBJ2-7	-	TGTGCCACCAAACGGGGGAGCCCCTACGAGCAGTACTTC	CATKRGSPYEQYF
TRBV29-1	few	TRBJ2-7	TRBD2	TGCAGCGTAGAACTAGCGGGGGGATCCTACGAGCAGTACTTC	CSVELAGGSYEQYF